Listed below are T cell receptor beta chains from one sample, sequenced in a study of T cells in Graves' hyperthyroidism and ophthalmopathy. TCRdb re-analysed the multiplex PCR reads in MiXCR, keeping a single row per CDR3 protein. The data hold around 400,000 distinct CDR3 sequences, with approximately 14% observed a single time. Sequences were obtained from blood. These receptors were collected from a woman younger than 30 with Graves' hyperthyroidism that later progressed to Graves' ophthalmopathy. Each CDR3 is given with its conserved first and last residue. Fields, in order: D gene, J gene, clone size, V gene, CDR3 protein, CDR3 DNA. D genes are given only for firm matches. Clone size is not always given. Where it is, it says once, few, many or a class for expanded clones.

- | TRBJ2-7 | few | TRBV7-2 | CASSLNLPGAREQYF | TGTGCCAGCAGCTTAAACCTCCCGGGGGCCCGCGAGCAGTACTTC
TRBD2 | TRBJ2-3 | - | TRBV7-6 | CASSLARRTGGRWRTDTQYF | TGTGCCAGCAGCTTAGCAAGAAGGACTGGCGGGAGGTGGAGAACAGATACGCAGTATTTT
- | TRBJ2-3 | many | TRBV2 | CASSGGGMGTDTQYF | TGTGCCAGCAGTGGGGGCGGGATGGGCACAGATACGCAGTATTTT
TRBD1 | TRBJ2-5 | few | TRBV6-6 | CASSYVAGGGETQYF | TGTGCCAGCAGTTACGTGGCAGGGGGCGGAGAGACCCAGTACTTC
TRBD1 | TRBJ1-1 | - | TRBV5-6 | CASSLGTGQIKAFF | TGTGCCAGCAGCTTGGGAACGGGACAGATTAAAGCTTTCTTT
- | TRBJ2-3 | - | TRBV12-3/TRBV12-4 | CASSPEGPLTQYF | TGTGCCAGCAGCCCGGAGGGTCCCCTTACGCAGTATTTT
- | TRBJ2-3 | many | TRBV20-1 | CSASLVRGTDTQYF | TGCAGTGCTAGTCTAGTTCGTGGCACAGATACGCAGTATTTT
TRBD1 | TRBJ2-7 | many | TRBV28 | CASSLGQYSYEQYF | TGTGCCAGCAGTTTGGGACAGTACTCCTACGAGCAGTACTTC
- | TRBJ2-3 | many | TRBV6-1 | CASFAVRWSDTQYF | TGTGCCAGCTTTGCTGTAAGATGGTCGGATACGCAGTATTTT
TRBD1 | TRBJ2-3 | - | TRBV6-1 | CASSRQGSGTDTQYF | TGTGCCAGCAGTAGACAGGGGAGTGGTACAGATACGCAGTATTTT
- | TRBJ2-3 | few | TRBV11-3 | CASRYREWGPDTQYF | TGTGCCAGCAGGTACCGGGAATGGGGTCCAGATACGCAGTATTTT
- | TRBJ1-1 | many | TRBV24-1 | CATRPTNTEAFF | TGTGCCACCAGACCTACGAACACTGAAGCTTTCTTT
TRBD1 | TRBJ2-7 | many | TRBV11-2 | CASSSNRDRAYEQYF | TGTGCCAGCAGCTCCAACCGGGACAGGGCCTACGAGCAGTACTTC
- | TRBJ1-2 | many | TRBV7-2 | CASTRESFSTTIYGYTF | TGTGCCAGCACCCGAGAATCCTTCTCTACCACAATTTATGGCTACACCTTC
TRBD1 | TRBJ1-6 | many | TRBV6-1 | CASSSVGQGARKPLHF | TGTGCCAGCAGTTCGGTGGGACAGGGGGCGCGGAAACCCCTCCACTTT
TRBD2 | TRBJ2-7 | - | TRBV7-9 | CASSPRDYLYEQYF | TGTGCCAGCAGCCCCCGGGACTACCTCTACGAGCAGTACTTC
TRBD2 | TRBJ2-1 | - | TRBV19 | CASSIEASGWNEQFF | TGTGCCAGTAGTATAGAGGCTAGCGGGTGGAATGAGCAGTTCTTC
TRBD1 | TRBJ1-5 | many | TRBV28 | CASSPDRGNQPQHF | TGTGCCAGCAGTCCGGACAGGGGCAATCAGCCCCAGCATTTT
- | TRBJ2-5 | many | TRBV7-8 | CASSLQTTQETQYF | TGTGCCAGCAGCTTACAAACTACGCAAGAGACCCAGTACTTC
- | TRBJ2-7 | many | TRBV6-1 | CASSEAPGAGFEQYF | TGTGCCAGCAGTGAAGCGCCGGGGGCTGGGTTCGAGCAGTACTTC
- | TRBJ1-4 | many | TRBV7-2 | CASSLAPGIGEKLFF | TGTGCCAGCAGCTTAGCCCCAGGGATTGGTGAAAAACTGTTTTTT
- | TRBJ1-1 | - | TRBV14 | CASSPRRPEGEAFF | TGTGCCAGCAGCCCCCGTCGGCCCGAGGGTGAAGCTTTCTTT
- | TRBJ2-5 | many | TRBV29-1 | CSVDGRSETQYF | TGCAGCGTTGACGGGCGGTCGGAGACCCAGTACTTC
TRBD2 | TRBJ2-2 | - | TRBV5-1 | CASSFLAGGPGTGELFF | TGCGCCAGCAGCTTCCTAGCGGGAGGGCCCGGCACCGGGGAGCTGTTTTTT
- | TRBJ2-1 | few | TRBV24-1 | CATSDWPSRLYNEQFF | TGTGCCACCAGTGATTGGCCAAGCAGACTCTACAATGAGCAGTTCTTC
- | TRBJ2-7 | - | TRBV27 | CASSPASAGLAYEQYF | TGTGCCAGCAGTCCCGCTTCGGCAGGCCTCGCCTACGAGCAGTACTTC
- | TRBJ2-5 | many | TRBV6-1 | CASSPYRAYSGVGETQYF | TGTGCCAGCAGCCCCTACCGGGCCTACAGCGGTGTGGGGGAGACCCAGTACTTC
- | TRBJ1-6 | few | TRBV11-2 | CASSLEPGSGVSPLHF | TGTGCCAGCAGCTTAGAGCCCGGGTCGGGGGTCTCACCCCTCCACTTT
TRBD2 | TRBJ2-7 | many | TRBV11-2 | CASSRLAGVIYEQYF | TGTGCCAGCAGCCGTCTAGCGGGAGTGATCTACGAGCAGTACTTC
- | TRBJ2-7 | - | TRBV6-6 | CASSYNGDSYEQYF | TGTGCCAGCAGTTACAACGGAGACTCCTACGAGCAGTACTTC
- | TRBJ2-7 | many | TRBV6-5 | CASSYGAPSYEQYF | TGTGCCAGCAGTTACGGAGCGCCTTCCTACGAGCAGTACTTC
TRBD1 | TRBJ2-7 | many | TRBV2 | CASARGRGSEEQYF | TGTGCCAGCGCGAGAGGCAGGGGGTCTGAAGAGCAGTACTTC
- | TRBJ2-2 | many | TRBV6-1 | CASSRGLTPTGELFF | TGTGCCAGCAGCCGCGGCCTAACGCCCACCGGGGAGCTGTTTTTT
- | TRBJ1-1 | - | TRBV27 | CASTDFVEAFF | TGTGCCAGCACGGATTTCGTGGAAGCTTTCTTT
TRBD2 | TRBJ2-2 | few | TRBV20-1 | CSARPGTSSGELFF | TGCAGTGCTAGACCGGGGACTAGCTCCGGGGAGCTGTTTTTT
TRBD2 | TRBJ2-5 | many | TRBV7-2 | CASSLTSGLAGDGGETQYF | TGTGCCAGCAGCTTAACGAGCGGACTAGCGGGAGATGGAGGAGAGACCCAGTACTTC